The 16 T cell receptor beta chains reported below all come from one sample, sequenced in a study of blood T cells in healthy people across ages (dated by TCRdb to about 2015). The protocol used for the library was 5' RACE. The sample was run on an Illumina HiSeq 2500. A second about 7 to 11 cycle PCR used a sample-barcoded 5' primer and a J-beta primer mix. TCRdb trimmed public reads at Q25 via fastp, called clones via MiXCR and kept in-frame beta chains. Entries that share a CDR3 protein sequence are merged under the most common genes and DNA. This sample holds about a million distinct CDR3 sequences; around 54% were observed only once. The ten largest clones add up to about a fifth of the sample. Sequenced material: blood. Source of these receptors: a woman aged 55-69 years in good health.

This clonotype was seen repeatedly, ten times or more. The chain couples TRBV4-1 to TRBJ2-7; 8 nucleotides match TRBD2. Germline-derived CDR1 and CDR2 are MGHRA and YSYEKL. The CDR3 runs to 16 residues. The J segment lost 0 bases and the V segment lost 3 bases, leaving 7 bases of the junction unmatched. CDR3 region: CASSQILAVPSYEQYF. CDR3 DNA sequence: TGCGCCAGCAGCCAGATACTAGCGGTCCCCTCCTACGAGCAGTACTTC.

The CDR3 sequence is CASSFRRASIDTQYF. CDR3 bases: TGTGCCAGCAGTTTTCGGAGGGCGTCGATAGATACGCAGTATTTT. This chain uses TRBV28 with TRBJ2-3; maybe TRBD2 (6 bases). The CDR3 contains 15 residues. Germline-derived CDR1 and CDR2 are MDHEN and SYDVKM. V dropped 3 bases and J dropped 5 bases, with 15 bases sitting between them.

The chain is built from TRBV20-1 and TRBJ2-7, with TRBD1 matching over 10 bases. The CDR3 spans 13 residues. Germline V gives CDR1 DFQATT, CDR2 SNEGSKA (reference sequence). V gave up 2 bases and J gave up 5 bases; unmatched junction bases: 3. The CDR3 bases are TGCAGTGCTAGACGGACAGGGGGTAACGAGCAGTACTTC. Translation: CSARRTGGNEQYF.

J is TRBJ2-3 and V is TRBV12-3 or TRBV12-4; TRBD1 agrees at 7 bases. The CDR3 consists of 14 residues. Losses at the gene ends were 3 bases for V and 7 bases for J; bases not matched to a gene: 7. Written as DNA, the CDR3 is TGTGCCAGCAGTTTTCGCGGACAGGCAAATACGCAGTATTTT. Translation gives CASSFRGQANTQYF.

The J gene is TRBJ2-1, the V gene TRBV24-1; D perhaps matches TRBD2 (6 bases). The V end lost 4 bases, the J end lost 7 bases, and 22 bases lay between the germline ends. CDR3 length: 17 residues. The germline CDR1 and CDR2 sequences are KGHDR and SFDVKD. CDR3 protein: CATSDWNPGGNENEQFF. The CDR3 region has the DNA TGTGCCACCAGTGACTGGAATCCTGGGGGGAATGAAAATGAGCAGTTCTTC.

This clonotype was recorded a few times. The rearrangement joins TRBV29-1 to TRBJ2-3; D is unresolved. There are 13 residues in the CDR3. Germline values: CDR1 SQVTM, CDR2 ANQGSEA. The V and J ends lost 8 bases and 3 bases respectively, with 15 bases between them. As DNA, the CDR3 is TGCAGCCTGCTGGGTTTACTAACAGATACGCAGTATTTT. It encodes CSLLGLLTDTQYF.

The V call is TRBV20-1, the J call TRBJ2-1, with 9 bases lining up with TRBD2. CDR3 length equals 14 residues. The J segment lost 2 bases and the V segment lost 5 bases, leaving 4 bases of the junction unmatched. Per the germline V gene, CDR1 is DFQATT and CDR2 is SNEGSKA (reference sequence). CDR3 in amino acids: CSAQLAGAYNEQFF. In DNA form, the CDR3 reads TGCAGTGCTCAACTAGCGGGCGCCTACAATGAGCAGTTCTTC.

This clonotype was detected many times. This chain joins TRBV29-1 and TRBJ2-5; D remains unclear. The CDR3 covers 12 residues. The V gene lost 6 bases and the J gene lost 4 bases, with 12 bases spanning the gap. Germline V gene sequence: CDR1 SQVTM, CDR2 ANQGSEA. The CDR3 coding sequence is TGCAGCGTCTATACTCTGGGAGAGACCCAGTACTTC. Encoded protein: CSVYTLGETQYF.

The rearrangement uses TRBV20-1 and TRBJ2-4; 8 positions agree with TRBD2. The last part of the DNA fits TRBJ2-5 better; the J call may be wrong. The germline CDR1 and CDR2 sequences are DFQATT and SNEGSKA (reference sequence). The CDR3 contains 13 residues. The CDR3 sequence: CSATKREIETQYF. The CDR3, as DNA: TGCAGTGCCACAAAGCGGGAGATCGAGACCCAGTACTTC.

The J gene is TRBJ2-5, the V gene TRBV30; possibly TRBD2 for D (6 bases). V gave up 3 bases and J gave up 2 bases, with 10 bases separating them. Germline V gene data show CDR1 as GTSNPN and CDR2 as SVGIG (reference sequence). CDR3 length: 13 residues. The CDR3 protein is CAWSGSTQETQYF. In DNA, the CDR3 is TGTGCCTGGAGCGGGAGCACTCAAGAGACCCAGTACTTC.

The chain carries TRBV20-1 and TRBJ1-2, with 10 bases identical to TRBD1. The CDR3 length is 16 residues. V dropped 5 bases and J dropped 6; count of bases not matched to a gene: 15. Germline CDR1 reads DFQATT; CDR2 reads SNEGSKA (reference sequence). The DNA of the CDR3 is TGCAGTGCTCATACAACGGGACAGGGGTATCGGGATGGCTACACCTTC. Its protein is CSAHTTGQGYRDGYTF.

Concerning this clonotype: An end of the junction differs from the germline gene, which may be a read error. The V call is TRBV12-3 or TRBV12-4, the J call TRBJ2-6; tentative D call: TRBD1 (6 bases). The CDR3 totals 15 residues. The CDR3 reads CASRDSLSRANVLTF. CDR3 sequence (DNA): TGTGCCAGCAGGGACAGCCTCTCTAGGGCCAACGTCCTGACTTTC.

This chain uses TRBV7-3 with TRBJ2-7, with 14 bases lining up with TRBD2. The end of the DNA is better explained by TRBJ2-5, so the J call may be wrong. Germline values: CDR1 SGHTA, CDR2 FQGTGA. The CDR3 runs 18 residues. The CDR3 loop is CASSLVGTSGSRAETQYF. In DNA, the CDR3 is TGTGCCAGCAGCTTAGTTGGGACTAGCGGGAGTAGGGCGGAGACCCAGTACTTC.

The J gene is TRBJ2-5, the V gene TRBV20-1; D uncertain. The CDR3 runs 13 residues. The ends were cut back, 1 base at V and 5 bases at J, with 11 bases in the middle. Germline CDR1 is DFQATT and CDR2 is SNEGSKA (reference sequence). In nucleotides, the CDR3 is TGCAGTGCTAGAGCCCCTTCATGGGAGACCCAGTACTTC. Translating it yields CSARAPSWETQYF.

This rearrangement joins TRBV11-1 to TRBJ2-3; D is possibly TRBD2 (6 bases). The CDR3 extends over 13 amino acids. The germline V gene encodes CDR1 SGHAT and CDR2 FQDESV (reference sequence). Trimming took 5 bases from V and 9 from J, leaving 15 bases between them. For the CDR3, the DNA is TGTGCCAGCAGCCCAAGTAGAGGGAGGACGCAGTATTTT. Amino acids: CASSPSRGRTQYF.

Many counts were recorded for this clonotype. The chain carries TRBV13 and TRBJ2-5, with D perhaps TRBD2 (6 bases). Deletions cut 3 bases from V and 5 bases from J, with 13 bases between. The CDR3 runs 14 residues. Germline CDR1 is PRHDT and CDR2 is FYEKMQ (reference sequence). The CDR3 loop reads CASSLRGGVETQYF. The CDR3 DNA follows: TGTGCCAGCAGCTTGAGGGGCGGGGTTGAGACCCAGTACTTC.